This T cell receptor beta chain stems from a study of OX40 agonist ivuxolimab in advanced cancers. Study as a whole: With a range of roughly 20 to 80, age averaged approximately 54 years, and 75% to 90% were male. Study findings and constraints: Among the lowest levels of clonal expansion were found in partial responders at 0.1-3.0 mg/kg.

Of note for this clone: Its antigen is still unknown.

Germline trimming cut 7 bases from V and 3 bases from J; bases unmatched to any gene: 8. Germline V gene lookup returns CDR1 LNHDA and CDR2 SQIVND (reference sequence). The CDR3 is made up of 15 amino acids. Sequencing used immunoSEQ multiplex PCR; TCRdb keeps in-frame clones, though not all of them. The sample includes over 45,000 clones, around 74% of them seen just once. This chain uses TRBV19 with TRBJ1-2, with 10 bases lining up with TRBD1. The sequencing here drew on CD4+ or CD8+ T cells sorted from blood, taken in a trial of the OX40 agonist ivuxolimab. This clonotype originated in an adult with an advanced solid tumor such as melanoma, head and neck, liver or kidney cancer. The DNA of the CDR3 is TGTGCCAGTACTGGCGGGGACAGGGGTTACTATGGCTACACCTTC. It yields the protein CASTGGDRGYYGYTF. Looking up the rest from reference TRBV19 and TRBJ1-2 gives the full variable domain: DGGITQSPKYLFRKEGQNVTLSCEQNLNHDAMYWYRQDPGQGLRLIYYSQIVNDFQKGDIAEGYSVSREKKESFPLTVTSAQKNPTAFYLCASTGGDRGYYGYTFGSGTRLTVV.